Here is one TCR beta chain with its context. The data stem from a study of technical replicates of blood from several donors. Produced via immunoSEQ multiplex PCR; TCRdb's table is partial and in-frame only. The repertoire holds roughly 60,000 clones, approximately 90% seen once, with 4% to 6.5% in the top ten. This CDR3 has 15 amino acids. From germline, CDR1 is MNHEY and CDR2 SVGAGI. The trim removed 7 bases at V and 7 bases at J, leaving 12 bases unmatched. The sequence was collected from a human donor in good health. Some clones in this sample may be carry-over from other donors' samples. This sequence joins TRBV6-5 and TRBJ1-5; 8 bases line up with TRBD1. The sample comprised PBMCs. The CDR3 DNA follows: TGTGCCAGCAATCTCGGGACAGGTCCCCGGCAGCCCCAGCATTTT. It encodes CASNLGTGPRQPQHF.